This passage covers 24 T cell receptor beta chains from one sample sequenced in a study of cytomegalovirus exposure and HLA in healthy donors. The repertoire was sequenced with immunoSEQ multiplex PCR; TCRdb's copy has only in-frame clones and lacks some. Here the sample spans 120,000 or so clones, about nine tenths being singletons. The sample comprised PBMCs. Receptors originate from a man younger than 45 in good health and CMV-seronegative.

Comments on this clone: As the CDR3 is not closed by the conserved phenylalanine or tryptophan, this likely results from a read error. The DNA is omitted, as the CDR3 cannot be located on it reliably, and the CDR3 follows TCRdb's listing. The chain recombines TRBV2 with TRBJ2-3; the table's D call TRBD2 went unverified against the DNA. CDR1 is SNHLY, CDR2 FYNNEI, per germline. 14 amino acids form the CDR3, both terminal residues included. This CDR3 reads CASSVAGTSGHRVI.

The chain recombines TRBV5-1 with TRBJ1-1; no firm D call. Trimming took 0 bases from V and 0 from J, leaving 6 bases between them. Germline CDR1 reads SGHRS; CDR2 reads YFSETQ. This CDR3 has 14 amino acids. CDR3 region: CASSLGGVNTEAFF. CDR3 in DNA: TGCGCCAGCAGCTTGGGTGGAGTGAACACTGAAGCTTTCTTT.

The rearrangement uses TRBV9 and TRBJ1-2, with D maybe TRBD1 (5 bases). The CDR3 consists of 13 residues. V lost 0 bases, J lost 6 bases, and 9 bases lay in between. Germline V gene data show CDR1 as SGDLS and CDR2 as YYNGEE. The CDR3 protein is CASSVAGRNGYTF. The CDR3 nucleotides are TGTGCCAGCAGCGTAGCAGGGAGGAATGGCTACACCTTC.

The V call is TRBV6-1, the J call TRBJ2-5; 8 positions agree with TRBD2. With 1 base clipped from V and 5 bases from J, the junction kept 6 bases outside the gene matches. Germline V gives CDR1 MNHNS, CDR2 SASEGT. The CDR3 is 15 residues long. In nucleotides, the CDR3 is TGTGCCAGCAGTGAAGTCGGGAGGGTTTGGGAGACCCAGTACTTC. Amino acids: CASSEVGRVWETQYF.

The chain joins TRBV18 to TRBJ2-1; TRBD2 matches 9 bases. The V gene's germline CDR1 is KGHSH and CDR2 LQKENI. V lost 3 bases and J lost 6; bases outside the gene matches: 9. The CDR3 sequence is 16 residues long. CDR3 region: CASSPRLAAEINEQFF. The CDR3 DNA sequence: TGTGCCAGCTCACCGCGACTAGCGGCAGAAATCAATGAGCAGTTCTTC.

The genes are TRBV25-1 and TRBJ1-4; D is ambiguous. V lost 6 bases and J lost 5, with 7 bases in between. This CDR3 has 12 residues. Per germline, CDR1 MGHDK and CDR2 SYGVNS. CDR3 region: CASRGDNEKLFF. The CDR3 DNA reads as TGTGCCAGCAGGGGCGACAATGAAAAACTGTTTTTT.

The chain joins TRBV4-1 to TRBJ1-5; 12 bases fit TRBD1. The CDR3 spans 17 residues. V was pared by 0 bases and J by 6 bases, with 6 bases of the junction left unmatched. CDR1 is MGHRA, CDR2 YSYEKL, per germline. In DNA form, the CDR3 reads TGCGCCAGCAGCCAAGATTGGGGGACAGGGGGCAGTCAGCCCCAGCATTTT. Translating it yields CASSQDWGTGGSQPQHF.

This clone was seen just once. The chain uses TRBV19 and TRBJ1-5; D is perhaps TRBD1 (5 bases). Germline CDR1 is LNHDA and CDR2 is SQIVND (reference sequence). V gave up 6 bases and J gave up 7 bases, with 13 bases separating them. The CDR3 totals 13 residues. The CDR3 DNA reads as TGTGCCAGTAGATCCAGGGCGGACCAGCCCCAGCATTTT. Amino acid sequence: CASRSRADQPQHF.

This chain joins TRBV7-2 and TRBJ1-2; tentative D call: TRBD1 (6 bases). Germline CDR1 and CDR2: SGHTA and FQGNSA. The CDR3 consists of 15 residues. Trimming took off 6 bases at V and 5 bases at J, with 19 bases between the two ends. DNA for the CDR3: TGTGCCAGCAGTCCCAGGGGCGGCCCCATGTATGGCTACACCTTC. Encoded protein: CASSPRGGPMYGYTF.

The chain couples TRBV5-1 to TRBJ2-3; 13 nucleotides align to TRBD2. With V trimmed by 0 bases and J by 6 bases, 7 bases remained unmatched. This CDR3 spans 17 amino acids. Germline assignment: CDR1 SGHRS and CDR2 YFSETQ. The CDR3 bases are TGCGCCAGCAGCTTGGAGGGACTAGCGGGATCCGGGGATACGCAGTATTTT. Its translation is CASSLEGLAGSGDTQYF.

The rearrangement uses TRBV18 and TRBJ1-2; TRBD1 is a possible D gene (6 bases). This CDR3 has 14 amino acids. Trimming removed 4 bases at V and 8 bases at J, with 17 bases between. Germline assignment: CDR1 KGHSH and CDR2 LQKENI. This CDR3 is CASSLGQSSSGYTF. CDR3 sequence (DNA): TGTGCCAGCTCACTCGGACAGTCGTCTAGCGGCTACACCTTC. The full variable domain, rest sourced from reference TRBV18 and TRBJ1-2, is NAGVMQNPRHLVRRRGQEARLRCSPMKGHSHVYWYRQLPEEGLKFMVYLQKENIIDESGMPKERFSAEFPKEGPSILRIQQVVRGDSAAYFCASSLGQSSSGYTFGSGTRLTVV.

V and J are TRBV5-3 and TRBJ2-1; TRBD2 matches at 7 bases. TRBV5-3 is reported as an ORF; its role is uncertain. This CDR3 comprises 13 residues. With 5 bases clipped from V and 6 bases from J, the junction kept 5 bases outside the gene matches. CDR3: CARRGLGGNEQFF. The CDR3 coding sequence is TGTGCCAGAAGAGGACTAGGAGGCAATGAGCAGTTCTTC.

The genes are TRBV2 and TRBJ2-4; the D gene is possibly TRBD1 (5 bases). The CDR3 consists of 12 residues. Per the germline V gene, CDR1 is SNHLY and CDR2 is FYNNEI. V was pared by 6 bases and J by 7 bases, with 10 bases between. CDR3 DNA: TGTGCCAGCAGGGTAGGGGTTAACATTCAGTACTTC. It translates to CASRVGVNIQYF.

The gene calls are TRBV10-1 and TRBJ2-1, with D maybe TRBD2 (6 bases). The CDR3 length is 16 residues. The V end lost 0 bases, the J end lost 3 bases, and 12 bases lay between the germline ends. Germline CDR1 and CDR2: WNHNN and SYGVQD (reference sequence). The CDR3 DNA sequence: TGCGCCAGCAGTGAGTCGGGGGGACTGAACTACAATGAGCAGTTCTTC. This gives the protein CASSESGGLNYNEQFF.

The rearrangement joins TRBV29-1 to TRBJ2-1; 11 bases agree with TRBD1. The CDR3 extends over 14 amino acids. Looked up from germline, CDR1 is SQVTM and CDR2 is ANQGSEA. V shed 7 bases and J 6 bases; nucleotides not matched to a gene: 8. The CDR3 bases are TGCAGCGGGTCAGGACAGGGGGCCGGCAATGAGCAGTTCTTC. Residues: CSGSGQGAGNEQFF.

The gene calls are TRBV2 and TRBJ2-3; tentative D call: TRBD2 (6 bases). This CDR3 has 14 residues. The V and J ends lost 5 bases and 0 bases respectively, with 9 bases between them. Per germline, CDR1 SNHLY and CDR2 FYNNEI. CDR3 DNA: TGTGCCAGCAGTTATAGCGGTAGCACAGATACGCAGTATTTT. It is translated as CASSYSGSTDTQYF.

The V call is TRBV29-1, the J call TRBJ1-5; D is unresolved. The CDR3 loop spans 15 amino acids. The ends were cut back, 4 bases at V and 4 bases at J, with 17 bases in the middle. Germline CDR1 SQVTM, CDR2 ANQGSEA. The CDR3 protein is CSVGYGWSANQPQHF. CDR3 sequence (DNA): TGCAGCGTTGGTTACGGGTGGTCGGCTAATCAGCCCCAGCATTTT.

The J gene is TRBJ1-2, the V gene TRBV29-1, with TRBD1 identical over 7 bases. The V gene's germline CDR1 is SQVTM and CDR2 ANQGSEA. The CDR3 has 13 amino acids. V shed 6 bases and J 6 bases; nucleotides not matched to a gene: 10. Here the CDR3 reads CSVDRASPHGYTF. DNA for the CDR3: TGCAGCGTCGACAGGGCAAGCCCCCATGGCTACACCTTC.

The rearrangement links TRBV23-1 to TRBJ2-1, with D hard to call. TRBV23-1 is an ORF; its function is uncertain. CDR3 length: 18 amino acids. With 2 bases removed from V and 8 bases from J, the gap between germline ends came to 25 bases. CDR3 nucleotide sequence: TGCGCCAGCAGTCAAAAAAGGAGCTACTTGTCGTATTTAGATGAGCAGTTCTTC. Protein product: CASSQKRSYLSYLDEQFF.

The genes are TRBV12-5 and TRBJ2-1; 8 bases are a match to TRBD1. Trimming at V came to 6 bases and at J to 8 bases, leaving 9 bases not matched to a gene. CDR3 length: 14 amino acids. Germline V gives CDR1 LGHNT, CDR2 FRNRAP. The CDR3 region is CASGLGTGVDEQFF. DNA for the CDR3: TGTGCTAGTGGCCTCGGGACAGGAGTTGATGAGCAGTTCTTC.

The chain uses TRBV25-1 and TRBJ2-7, with 7 bases that match TRBD1. The length of the CDR3 is 16 residues. Unmatched junction bases numbered 11, after V lost 6 bases and J lost 0 bases. In germline, CDR1 is MGHDK, CDR2 SYGVNS. The CDR3 here is CASSPIRQGNSYEQYF. The CDR3 DNA follows: TGTGCCAGCAGCCCAATAAGACAGGGTAACTCCTACGAGCAGTACTTC.

The chain uses TRBV27 and TRBJ1-5, with TRBD1 matching 9 bases. The CDR3 spans 18 residues. Germline trimming cut 2 bases from V and 6 bases from J; bases unmatched to any gene: 14. Germline CDR1 reads MNHEY; CDR2 reads SMNVEV (reference sequence). Here the CDR3 reads CASSLKIPGQGFFQPQHF. CDR3 bases: TGTGCCAGCAGTTTAAAAATCCCCGGACAGGGGTTCTTTCAGCCCCAGCATTTT.

This clone came up a few times. The chain uses TRBV27 and TRBJ2-7; no clear D. The CDR3 covers 14 residues. Germline lookup yields CDR1 MNHEY and CDR2 SMNVEV (reference sequence). The V gene lost 5 bases and the J gene lost 1 base, with 12 bases spanning the gap. This CDR3 reads CASSPLTESYEQYF. The CDR3 coding sequence is TGTGCCAGCAGTCCCCTGACGGAGTCCTACGAGCAGTACTTC.

This clone came up once. The V and J genes are TRBV27 and TRBJ1-2; tentative D call: TRBD1 (5 bases). Germline V gives CDR1 MNHEY, CDR2 SMNVEV (reference sequence). This CDR3 is 14 amino acids long. V was pared by 6 bases and J by 2 bases, with 13 bases between. CDR3: CASSPTDMNYGYTF. In DNA, the CDR3 is TGTGCCAGCAGCCCGACAGATATGAACTATGGCTACACCTTC.